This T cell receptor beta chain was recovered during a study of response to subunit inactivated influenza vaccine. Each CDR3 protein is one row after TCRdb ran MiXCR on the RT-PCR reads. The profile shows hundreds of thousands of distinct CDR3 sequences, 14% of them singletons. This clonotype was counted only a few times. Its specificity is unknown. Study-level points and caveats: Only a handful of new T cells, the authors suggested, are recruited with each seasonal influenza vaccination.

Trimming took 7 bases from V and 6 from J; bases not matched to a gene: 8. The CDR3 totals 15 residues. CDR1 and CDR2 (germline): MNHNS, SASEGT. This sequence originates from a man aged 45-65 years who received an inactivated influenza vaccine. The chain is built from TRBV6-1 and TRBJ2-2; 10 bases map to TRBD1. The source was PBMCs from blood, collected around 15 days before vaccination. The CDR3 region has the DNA TGTGCCAGCAAATACGGGACAGGGGAGTCCGGGGAGCTGTTTTTT. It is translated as CASKYGTGESGELFF.